One and the same sample provided the 14 T cell receptor beta chains below, sequenced in a study of control samples from healthy donors and cancer patients. Using immunoSEQ multiplex PCR, the repertoire was profiled, and TCRdb retains in-frame clones only, with some absent. The data hold 150,000 to 200,000 clones, with about 90% observed a single time. The sample taken for sequencing was blood. Receptor source: a woman between 40 and 50 years old in good health.

This chain uses TRBV7-6 with TRBJ1-1; tentatively, D is TRBD1 (5 bases). This CDR3 is 14 amino acids long. V dropped 4 bases and J dropped 0 bases, with 9 bases sitting between them. The V gene's germline CDR1 is SGHVS and CDR2 FNYEAQ. The CDR3 bases are TGTGCCAGCAGCTGGGGACCGCTGAACACTGAAGCTTTCTTT. Protein sequence: CASSWGPLNTEAFF.

The rearrangement uses TRBV11-2 and TRBJ2-7; D unresolved. Deletions cut 4 bases from V and 5 bases from J, with 9 bases between. Germline V gene lookup returns CDR1 SGHAT and CDR2 FQNNGV. The CDR3 consists of 12 residues. For the CDR3, the DNA is TGTGCCAGCAGCTCTTACGGGCACGAGCAGTACTTC. Protein: CASSSYGHEQYF.

This clone was detected once. The rearrangement links TRBV5-4 to TRBJ1-1; 7 bases are a match to TRBD1. The V gene's germline CDR1 is SGHNT and CDR2 YYREEE (reference sequence). The CDR3 totals 16 residues. V dropped 4 bases and J dropped 6; count of bases not matched to a gene: 15. The CDR3 nucleotides are TGTGCCAGCAGCACCGGACAGGTAGGGTTATTCGCTGAAGCTTTCTTT. It is translated as CASSTGQVGLFAEAFF.

The chain has TRBV5-1 and TRBJ1-1; D call uncertain. The CDR3 covers 15 residues. The V gene's germline CDR1 is SGHRS and CDR2 YFSETQ. Between the trimmed V and J ends, which lost 0 bases and 1 base, there was a span of 10 bases. CDR3 nucleotides: TGCGCCAGCAGCTTGGGTAATCCCCAGAACACTGAAGCTTTCTTT. Protein product: CASSLGNPQNTEAFF.

This chain connects TRBV6-5 to TRBJ2-3, with D tentatively TRBD2 (6 bases). V shed 8 bases and J shed 6 bases, with 21 bases lying between them. The CDR3 totals 15 residues. The germline V gene encodes CDR1 MNHEY and CDR2 SVGAGI. The CDR3 region is CASLPMGGAPDTQYF. CDR3 coding DNA: TGTGCCAGCCTTCCCATGGGCGGGGCTCCCGATACGCAGTATTTT.

The genes are TRBV19 and TRBJ1-2; the D is unclear. The CDR3 contains 15 residues. V dropped 5 bases and J dropped 0 bases, with 13 bases sitting between them. CDR1 LNHDA and CDR2 SQIVND come from the germline V gene (reference sequence). The CDR3 coding sequence is TGTGCCAGTAGTCGGTCAAAGGGAGCTAACTATGGCTACACCTTC. Translation: CASSRSKGANYGYTF.

The chain is built from TRBV13 and TRBJ2-2, with D tentatively TRBD1 (5 bases). The CDR3 is made up of 16 amino acids. Deletions cut 4 bases from V and 3 bases from J, with 15 bases between. CDR1 and CDR2 from the germline V gene are PRHDT and FYEKMQ (reference sequence). The CDR3 loop reads CASSSSPRRDTGELFF. The CDR3 coding sequence is TGTGCCAGCAGCTCCTCCCCCCGCAGGGACACCGGGGAGCTGTTTTTT.

V usage is TRBV20-1 and J usage is TRBJ1-2; the D is unclear. Germline V gene sequence: CDR1 DFQATT, CDR2 SNEGSKA (reference sequence). This CDR3 spans 11 amino acids. Trimming removed 4 bases at V and 8 bases at J, with 11 bases between. The CDR3 here is CSATGGRGYTF. The CDR3 DNA sequence: TGCAGTGCTACGGGAGGGCGAGGCTACACCTTC.

The rearrangement joins TRBV5-1 to TRBJ1-1, with 7 bases fitting TRBD1. CDR1 is SGHRS and CDR2 is YFSETQ in the germline V gene. This CDR3 has 13 residues. With 4 bases clipped from V and 3 bases from J, the junction kept 3 bases outside the gene matches. DNA for the CDR3: TGCGCCAGCAGCCCCACAGGGGACACTGAAGCTTTCTTT. It yields the protein CASSPTGDTEAFF.

The V gene is TRBV7-9, the J gene TRBJ2-2; D is unclear. The CDR3 totals 16 residues. Germline V gives CDR1 SEHNR, CDR2 FQNEAQ (reference sequence). V was trimmed by 4 bases and J by 4 bases, leaving 16 bases between them. CDR3 bases: TGTGCCAGCAGCTCCGCAAGGGAATCGAGCACCGGGGAGCTGTTTTTT. This translates into CASSSARESSTGELFF. Full variable domain (rest looked up from reference TRBV7-9 and TRBJ2-2): DTGVSQNPRHKITKRGQNVTFRCDPISEHNRLYWYRQTLGQGPEFLTYFQNEAQLEKSRLLSDRFSAERPKGSFSTLEIQRTEQGDSAMYLCASSSARESSTGELFFGEGSRLTVL.

This clone was seen once. This rearrangement joins TRBV5-1 to TRBJ1-6; D gene ambiguous. Germline V gene data show CDR1 as SGHRS and CDR2 as YFSETQ. CDR3 length: 13 amino acids. The V gene lost 4 bases and the J gene lost 8 bases, with 10 bases spanning the gap. CDR3 in DNA: TGCGCCAGCAGCAATAACCGTGATTCACCCCTCCACTTT. This encodes CASSNNRDSPLHF. The whole variable domain, filled in from reference TRBV5-1 and TRBJ1-6, reads KAGVTQTPRYLIKTRGQQVTLSCSPISGHRSVSWYQQTPGQGLQFLFEYFSETQRNKGNFPGRFSGRQFSNSRSEMNVSTLELGDSALYLCASSNNRDSPLHFGNGTRLTVT.

The genes are TRBV5-5 and TRBJ1-6; 12 bases agree with TRBD1. The CDR3 runs to 17 residues. The V segment lost 0 bases and the J segment 10 bases; nucleotides outside the gene matches: 8. The germline CDR1 and CDR2 sequences are SGHKS and YYEKEE (reference sequence). CDR3 sequence: CASSLGDRGLLRSPLHF. In DNA, the CDR3 is TGTGCCAGCAGCTTGGGGGACAGGGGGCTTCTTAGATCACCCCTCCACTTT.

This clone appeared a single time. CDR3: CASSLSVAGLVSGNTIYF. The CDR3 coding sequence is TGTGCCAGCAGCTTGAGCGTGGCAGGGTTGGTATCTGGAAACACCATATATTTT. This rearrangement joins TRBV5-5 to TRBJ1-3, with D possibly TRBD1 on 5 matching bases. CDR1 and CDR2 (germline): SGHKS, YYEKEE (reference sequence). Deletions cut 1 base from V and 1 base from J, with 18 bases between. The CDR3 totals 18 residues.

This clone was seen a few times. The chain employs TRBV19 and TRBJ2-1; 10 nucleotides match TRBD1. The CDR3 runs 16 residues. The V gene end was trimmed by 5 bases and the J gene end by 6 bases; junction bases not matched to a gene: 10. Looked up from germline, CDR1 is LNHDA and CDR2 is SQIVND (reference sequence). The CDR3 is CASSALRQGAGNEQFF. CDR3 in DNA: TGTGCCAGTAGTGCCCTTCGACAGGGGGCGGGCAATGAGCAGTTCTTC.